This TCR beta chain comes out of a study of T cell responses to AZD1222 COVID-19 vaccine. The CDR3 is 13 amino acids. V was clipped by 5 bases and J by 5 bases, with 9 bases between them. Study-wide points: Repertoires were obtained only post-peak T cell response. Baseline testing showed seropositivity in only six AZD1222 recipients. Clonal diversity was possibly underestimated, and the donors were mostly white British, with more females. As reported, nearly half of all spike-specific TCRs target variant regions that are unmutated.

The method was immunoSEQ multiplex PCR; TCRdb's version includes in-frame clones alone and lacks a portion of them. The sample records more than 100,000 clones, roughly 85% being singletons. Details on this clone: As yet, its antigen is unknown.

The receptor's source is an adult who received the MenACWY meningococcal vaccine as a control. V and J are TRBV12-3 or TRBV12-4 and TRBJ1-4; no clear D gene. The material sequenced was peripheral blood, taken 28 days after the second dose of the MenACWY control vaccine. In DNA, the CDR3 is TGTGCCAGCAGTCATGACACGAATGAAAAACTGTTTTTT. Translating gives CASSHDTNEKLFF.